Below are 8 T cell receptor beta chains sequenced from a single sample in a study of radiotherapy plus CTLA-4 blockade in lung cancer. Generated by immunoSEQ multiplex PCR, the TCRdb table keeps only in-frame clones and is missing some. Altogether around 50,000 clones are present, approximately 86% being singletons, with the ten largest covering 17%. The input for sequencing was peripheral blood, taken from a patient treated with radiotherapy plus ipilimumab. These receptors all come from a human donor with non-small cell lung cancer that progressed on radiotherapy plus ipilimumab. Some clones in this sample may be carry-over from other donors' samples.

This sequence joins TRBV5-8 and TRBJ1-5; maybe TRBD1 (6 bases). This CDR3 has 15 residues. Germline-derived CDR1 and CDR2 are SGHTS and YDEGEE. Deletions cut 0 bases from V and 0 bases from J, with 7 bases between. The CDR3 protein is CASSLGTDSNQPQHF. The CDR3 DNA is TGTGCCAGCAGCTTGGGGACAGATAGCAATCAGCCCCAGCATTTT.

The chain joins TRBV5-6 to TRBJ1-5; D call uncertain. The CDR3 is 14 residues long. Germline CDR1 SGHDT, CDR2 YYEEEE. With 4 bases removed from V and 4 bases from J, the gap between germline ends came to 12 bases. CDR3 nucleotides: TGTGCCAGCAGCGTGATAGGCGGAAATCAGCCCCAGCATTTT. It codes for CASSVIGGNQPQHF.

This sequence joins TRBV10-3 and TRBJ1-1, with D perhaps matching TRBD1 (6 bases). Germline assignment: CDR1 ENHRY and CDR2 SYGVKD. The CDR3 has 14 amino acids. V gave up 4 bases and J gave up 2 bases, with 11 bases separating them. CDR3 amino acids: CAISGQDRNTEAFF. In nucleotides, the CDR3 is TGTGCCATCAGTGGACAGGATCGAAACACTGAAGCTTTCTTT.

This clone was picked up a small number of times. The CDR3 nucleotides read TGTGCCAGCAGTGATCCGAGCAGGGGGCTCTCCTACGAGCAGTACTTC. Translated, it gives CASSDPSRGLSYEQYF. J is TRBJ2-7 and V is TRBV6-1, with TRBD1 matching 8 bases. Looked up from germline, CDR1 is MNHNS and CDR2 is SASEGT. The CDR3 spans 16 residues. V lost 3 bases and J lost 0; bases outside the gene matches: 7.

The rearrangement links TRBV2 to TRBJ2-1, with D perhaps TRBD1 (5 bases). The V and J ends lost 5 bases and 4 bases respectively, with 9 bases between them. This CDR3 has 13 residues. Germline V gene data show CDR1 as SNHLY and CDR2 as FYNNEI. CDR3 amino acids: CASSIYRYNEQFF. CDR3 nucleotide sequence: TGTGCCAGCAGTATATACAGGTACAATGAGCAGTTCTTC.

This sequence joins TRBV20-1 and TRBJ2-7; 9 nucleotides agree with TRBD2. Germline V gene sequence: CDR1 DFQATT, CDR2 SNEGSKA (reference sequence). V dropped 6 bases and J dropped 5; count of bases not matched to a gene: 2. The CDR3 is made up of 11 amino acids. CDR3 region: CSAEREDEQYF. The CDR3 DNA sequence: TGCAGTGCCGAGCGGGAGGACGAGCAGTACTTC.

V usage is TRBV4-3 and J usage is TRBJ2-3; no definite D call. V lost 0 bases and J 0 bases, leaving 7 bases between the germline ends. Germline loops: CDR1 LGHNA, CDR2 YSLEER. The CDR3 spans 15 residues. For the CDR3, the DNA is TGCGCCAGCAGCCAAGAGTACAGAAGCACAGATACGCAGTATTTT. It specifies CASSQEYRSTDTQYF.

The chain is built from TRBV7-8 and TRBJ2-7; 7 bases are a match to TRBD2. The germline gives CDR1 SGHVS, CDR2 FQNEAQ. CDR3 length: 15 amino acids. Unmatched junction bases numbered 13, after V lost 4 bases and J lost 7 bases. The chain's CDR3 is CASSSGSGLRGEQYF. The CDR3 DNA reads as TGTGCCAGCAGCTCAGGTAGCGGGTTAAGAGGGGAGCAGTACTTC.